This T cell receptor beta chain was profiled in a study of cytomegalovirus exposure and HLA in healthy donors. Study-level results: The authors enumerated 164 TCR beta chains as linked to cytomegalovirus. It was found in a later analysis that first-cohort TCR clusters tended to co-occur in the 100 to 150 validation repertoires.

Profiling relied on immunoSEQ multiplex PCR, and the TCRdb table lists in-frame clones only, not all of them. Of about 180,000 clones in the sample, around 85% were seen once. Comment on this clone: Its antigen is not identified.

The CDR3 covers 15 residues. Germline-derived CDR1 and CDR2 are MRHNA and SNTAGT. Germline trimming cut 3 bases from V and 7 bases from J; bases unmatched to any gene: 4. Separate from the approximately 700-subject first cohort was the 120-subject validation cohort, to which the donors belonged. This chain links TRBV6-4 with TRBJ1-4; 11 nucleotides align to TRBD1. The receptor was isolated from a man aged 18-30 years in good health and CMV-seropositive. The sequencing sample was made of PBMCs. CDR3 protein: CASSETGTGGEKLFF. The CDR3 DNA sequence: TGTGCCAGCAGTGAAACCGGGACAGGGGGTGAAAAACTGTTTTTT.